This T cell receptor beta chain was observed in a study of cytotoxic CD8 clonotypes in ibrutinib-treated CLL. In the study overall: Among the patients, ten to eleven presented as relapsed/refractory and 15 as treatment-naive; around 18 showed unmutated IGHV.

This clone was observed at least ten times. The V and J ends lost 3 bases and 2 bases, in that order; junction bases with no gene match: 10. The V gene's germline CDR1 is LGHNA and CDR2 YSLEER. CDR3 length equals 17 residues. The data were produced by immunoSEQ multiplex PCR, yet TCRdb's version contains in-frame clones alone and is incomplete. The data hold 65,000 to 85,000 clones, with 75% to 90% observed a single time. The chain has TRBV4-3 and TRBJ2-1, with 7 bases aligning to TRBD1. The origin of this receptor is a human donor with chronic lymphocytic leukemia. Sequencing used PBMCs, obtained after 24 months of ibrutinib treatment. CDR3 region: CASSHGKGQNPYNEQFF. For the CDR3, the DNA is TGCGCCAGCAGCCACGGCAAGGGACAGAATCCCTACAATGAGCAGTTCTTC.